What follows are 32 T cell receptor beta chains derived from one specimen sequenced in a study of cytotoxic CD8 clonotypes in ibrutinib-treated CLL. This table comes from immunoSEQ multiplex PCR, and its TCRdb copy is limited to in-frame clones, with some not included. This repertoire shows 130,000 to 150,000 clones, around three quarters found once; its top ten account for 9.5% to 15%. The sequenced sample was PBMCs, obtained after 12 months of ibrutinib treatment. Receptors originate from a human donor with chronic lymphocytic leukemia.

The chain employs TRBV4-2 and TRBJ2-7; D call uncertain. The CDR3 spans 17 residues. Trimming removed 0 bases at V and 4 bases at J, with 19 bases between. Per germline, CDR1 LGHNA and CDR2 YNFKEQ. The CDR3 reads CASSQDVAPEIGYEQYF. For the CDR3, the DNA is TGTGCCAGCAGCCAAGATGTAGCACCCGAGATTGGTTACGAGCAGTACTTC.

The rearrangement uses TRBV6-6 and TRBJ1-4; perhaps TRBD1 as D (5 bases). The CDR3 spans 15 residues. The germline V gene encodes CDR1 MNHNY and CDR2 SVGAGI (reference sequence). V lost 4 bases to trimming and J lost 8 bases, with 17 bases between them. In nucleotides, the CDR3 is TGTGCCAGCAGTTTCCCGGCGGCCCGGGGCGAAAAACTGTTTTTT. Translation: CASSFPAARGEKLFF.

A few counts support this clone. CDR3 bases: TGTGCCAGCAGCCCGGCGGGGGCTGGGGCCAACGTCCTGACTTTC. Encoded protein: CASSPAGAGANVLTF. The rearrangement uses TRBV9 and TRBJ2-6, with 7 bases aligning to TRBD2. The V and J ends lost 4 bases and 2 bases, in that order; junction bases with no gene match: 3. The CDR3 runs 15 residues. Per the germline V gene, CDR1 is SGDLS and CDR2 is YYNGEE. Supplemented by reference TRBV9 and TRBJ2-6, the full variable domain reads DSGVTQTPKHLITATGQRVTLRCSPRSGDLSVYWYQQSLDQGLQFLIQYYNGEERAKGNILERFSAQQFPDLHSELNLSSLELGDSALYFCASSPAGAGANVLTFGAGSRLTVL.

The chain is built from TRBV6-4 and TRBJ2-1; possible D gene TRBD2, 6 bases. Germline-derived CDR1 and CDR2 are MRHNA and SNTAGT. Trimming removed 4 bases at V and 3 bases at J, with 13 bases between. There are 15 residues in the CDR3. The DNA for the CDR3 is TGTGCCAGCAGTGCCGTATGGGGAGGCTACAATGAGCAGTTCTTC. It encodes CASSAVWGGYNEQFF.

The rearrangement joins TRBV6-4 to TRBJ2-1; the match to TRBD2 covers 7 bases. V lost 0 bases to trimming and J lost 6 bases; unmatched junction nucleotides: 5. Per germline, CDR1 MRHNA and CDR2 SNTAGT. This CDR3 has 15 amino acids. CDR3 DNA: TGTGCCAGCAGTGACTCCGCGGGAGACGCCAATGAGCAGTTCTTC. It yields the protein CASSDSAGDANEQFF.

The rearrangement joins TRBV15 to TRBJ2-1, with TRBD2 matching over 9 bases. V was clipped by 6 bases and J by 0 bases; unmatched bases: 0. CDR3 length equals 14 residues. Germline V lookup: CDR1 LNHNV, CDR2 YYDKDF (reference sequence). CDR3 sequence: CATRREGSYNEQFF. The CDR3 coding sequence is TGTGCCACCAGGCGGGAGGGCTCCTACAATGAGCAGTTCTTC.

The chain links TRBV11-3 to TRBJ2-1; TRBD1 aligns across 7 bases. V shed 1 base and J 4 bases; nucleotides not matched to a gene: 1. Germline assignment: CDR1 SGHNT and CDR2 YENEEA. The CDR3 loop spans 14 amino acids. CDR3 loop: CASSLGTGYNEQFF. The CDR3 DNA reads TGTGCCAGCAGCTTAGGGACAGGATACAATGAGCAGTTCTTC.

This clone was counted only a few times. The chain couples TRBV2 to TRBJ2-2; the match to TRBD2 covers 9 bases. V shed 7 bases and J 4 bases; nucleotides not matched to a gene: 10. The CDR3 totals 16 residues. CDR1 SNHLY and CDR2 FYNNEI come from the germline V gene. The CDR3 bases are TGTGCCAGCAAGGGGAATAGCGGGAGAAGCACCGGGGAGCTGTTTTTT. Amino acids: CASKGNSGRSTGELFF.

This clone has a handful of counts. The genes are TRBV5-1 and TRBJ1-5; D is uncertain. The V and J ends lost 3 bases and 0 bases respectively, with 7 bases between them. The germline V gene encodes CDR1 SGHRS and CDR2 YFSETQ. The CDR3 is 14 amino acids. In nucleotides, the CDR3 is TGCGCCAGCAGCTCCGGAGATAGCAATCAGCCCCAGCATTTT. This codes for CASSSGDSNQPQHF.

The V gene is TRBV4-2, the J gene TRBJ2-5; the D is unclear. V lost 0 bases and J 2 bases, leaving 13 bases between the germline ends. Germline CDR1 LGHNA, CDR2 YNFKEQ. The CDR3 spans 16 residues. The CDR3, as DNA: TGTGCCAGCAGCCAAGAGGGAAGGGTGGAACAAGAGACCCAGTACTTC. Its protein product is CASSQEGRVEQETQYF.

This chain joins TRBV6-6 and TRBJ2-3; D is ambiguous. The CDR3 runs 11 residues. Germline V gene data show CDR1 as MNHNY and CDR2 as SVGAGI (reference sequence). With 5 bases removed from V and 7 bases from J, the gap between germline ends came to 7 bases. DNA of the CDR3: TGTGCCAGCAGTCAAAGCTATACGCAGTATTTT. Its protein product is CASSQSYTQYF.

CDR3 nucleotide sequence: TGTGCCAGTAGTATTTACGACGAAGGACTAGGGTACAATGAGCAGTTCTTC. Protein: CASSIYDEGLGYNEQFF. V and J are TRBV19 and TRBJ2-1; 7 bases map to TRBD2. V was clipped by 3 bases and J by 4 bases; unmatched bases: 12. The CDR3 length is 17 residues. CDR1 is LNHDA and CDR2 is SQIVND in the germline V gene (reference sequence).

The chain has TRBV27 and TRBJ1-1, with D perhaps matching TRBD1 (6 bases). V shed 7 bases and J shed 2 bases, with 14 bases lying between them. This CDR3 region has 14 residues. Germline CDR1 reads MNHEY; CDR2 reads SMNVEV (reference sequence). CDR3 sequence reads: CASNKDRPNTEAFF. CDR3 nucleotide sequence: TGTGCCAGCAACAAAGACAGGCCTAACACTGAAGCTTTCTTT.

The chain carries TRBV29-1 and TRBJ1-5; D is perhaps TRBD1 (5 bases). The germline V and J ends were trimmed by 4 bases and 4 bases, with 11 bases remaining between them. The CDR3 covers 13 residues. CDR1 is SQVTM, CDR2 ANQGSEA, per germline. CDR3 loop: CSVVQGPNQPQHF. As DNA, the CDR3 is TGCAGCGTTGTTCAGGGACCAAATCAGCCCCAGCATTTT.

This chain connects TRBV5-1 to TRBJ2-7, with 9 bases aligning to TRBD1. The CDR3 contains 16 residues. The ends lost 4 bases at V and 4 bases at J; junction bases unmatched: 12. Germline values: CDR1 SGHRS, CDR2 YFSETQ. The CDR3 protein is CASSQTGGVIVYEQYF. The CDR3 coding sequence is TGCGCCAGCAGCCAGACAGGGGGAGTTATCGTGTACGAGCAGTACTTC.

The V gene is TRBV14, the J gene TRBJ2-5; 8 bases line up with TRBD2. The germline V gene encodes CDR1 SGHDN and CDR2 FVKESK. The trim removed 4 bases at V and 5 bases at J, leaving 6 bases unmatched. This CDR3 has 14 residues. Written as DNA, the CDR3 is TGTGCCAGCAGCCCAGGAGCGGGAGTCGAGACCCAGTACTTC. The encoded protein is CASSPGAGVETQYF.

The chain employs TRBV4-3 and TRBJ2-7; 11 bases agree with TRBD2. Unmatched junction bases numbered 5, after V lost 1 base and J lost 6 bases. This CDR3 spans 15 amino acids. Germline V gives CDR1 LGHNA, CDR2 YSLEER. CDR3 coding DNA: TGCGCCAGCAGCCAAGGAACTAGCGGGAGACTCGAGCAGTACTTC. This sequence encodes CASSQGTSGRLEQYF.

This clone was seen a single time. V gene TRBV7-2 combines with J gene TRBJ2-3; TRBD1 is a possible D gene (6 bases). Germline-derived CDR1 and CDR2 are SGHTA and FQGNSA. This CDR3 comprises 15 residues. V lost 5 bases to trimming and J lost 3 bases, with 15 bases between them. In DNA form, the CDR3 reads TGTGCCAGCAGCATTCAGGGGTGGGGGACAGATACGCAGTATTTT. This encodes CASSIQGWGTDTQYF.

V and J are TRBV28 and TRBJ2-7; tentatively, D is TRBD1 or TRBD2 (5 bases each). The V end lost 6 bases, the J end lost 2 bases, and 17 bases lay between the germline ends. This CDR3 has 15 amino acids. Germline CDR1 MDHEN, CDR2 SYDVKM. The CDR3 spells CASSTVGASAYEQYF. In DNA form, the CDR3 reads TGTGCCAGCAGCACCGTCGGGGCGTCGGCCTACGAGCAGTACTTC.

V and J are TRBV27 and TRBJ2-4; 7 bases line up with TRBD1. The CDR3 is made up of 15 amino acids. V shed 3 bases and J 0 bases; nucleotides not matched to a gene: 2. Germline loops: CDR1 MNHEY, CDR2 SMNVEV (reference sequence). The chain's CDR3 is CASSLTGIAKNIQYF. The CDR3, as DNA: TGTGCCAGCAGTTTGACAGGGATAGCCAAAAACATTCAGTACTTC.

This clone was detected only once. The gene calls are TRBV27 and TRBJ2-1, with 8 bases matching TRBD2. The V gene's germline CDR1 is MNHEY and CDR2 SMNVEV (reference sequence). The CDR3 has 16 residues. The trim removed 1 base at V and 9 bases at J, leaving 11 bases unmatched. CDR3 residues: CASSLFFQREYGEQFF. The CDR3 DNA is TGTGCCAGCAGTTTATTTTTCCAGCGGGAGTACGGTGAGCAGTTCTTC.

This clone has more than one count but fewer than ten. The rearrangement joins TRBV7-6 to TRBJ1-2; no clear D. V was trimmed by 5 bases and J by 2 bases, leaving 15 bases between them. The CDR3 has 15 amino acids. Germline V gives CDR1 SGHVS, CDR2 FNYEAQ. The CDR3 DNA is TGTGCCAGCAGCCTCTCCGGGAGGATAAACTATGGCTACACCTTC. Encoded protein: CASSLSGRINYGYTF.

J is TRBJ2-7 and V is TRBV2, with D tentatively TRBD1 (6 bases). V was pared by 7 bases and J by 2 bases, with 12 bases between. This CDR3 comprises 13 residues. The V gene's germline CDR1 is SNHLY and CDR2 FYNNEI. Here the CDR3 reads CASTRDTAYEQYF. As DNA, the CDR3 is TGTGCCAGCACCCGGGACACCGCCTACGAGCAGTACTTC.

The chain carries TRBV6-6 and TRBJ1-1; tentative D call: TRBD1 (5 bases). Between the trimmed V and J ends, which lost 2 bases and 7 bases, there was a span of 14 bases. The CDR3 extends over 14 amino acids. The germline gives CDR1 MNHNY, CDR2 SVGAGI (reference sequence). The CDR3 nucleotides are TGTGCCAGCAGTTACGGCAGGGACCAAGGTGAAGCTTTCTTT. As protein: CASSYGRDQGEAFF.

This clone was counted only a few times. The chain links TRBV18 to TRBJ1-2; D may be TRBD1 (5 bases). Deletions cut 5 bases from V and 4 bases from J, with 11 bases between. Per the germline V gene, CDR1 is KGHSH and CDR2 is LQKENI. The CDR3 covers 13 residues. The CDR3 spells CASSDDSFYGYTF. Written as DNA, the CDR3 is TGTGCCAGCTCAGACGACAGCTTCTATGGCTACACCTTC.

The chain uses TRBV4-2 and TRBJ2-7; D not certain. Between the trimmed V and J ends, which lost 3 bases and 4 bases, there was a span of 7 bases. This CDR3 comprises 12 residues. Germline V gene lookup returns CDR1 LGHNA and CDR2 YNFKEQ. The CDR3 reads CASSQSQYEQYF. CDR3 nucleotide sequence: TGTGCCAGCAGCCAGTCTCAGTACGAGCAGTACTTC.

This clone was detected once. The J gene is TRBJ2-3, the V gene TRBV4-2, with a tentative D call TRBD2 (5 bases). The CDR3 spans 19 residues. V lost 1 base to trimming and J lost 1 base, with 21 bases between them. CDR1 is LGHNA and CDR2 is YNFKEQ in the germline V gene. CDR3 nucleotides: TGTGCCAGCAGCCAAGGCCAAACCGTGCGGGCGTGGGGCACAGATACGCAGTATTTT. Amino acid sequence: CASSQGQTVRAWGTDTQYF.

The chain links TRBV15 to TRBJ2-3; 7 bases map to TRBD1. Losses at the gene ends were 8 bases for V and 4 bases for J; bases not matched to a gene: 12. This CDR3 is built from 15 residues. Germline lookup yields CDR1 LNHNV and CDR2 YYDKDF (reference sequence). CDR3 residues: CATLPGQDRPDTQYF. The CDR3 DNA follows: TGTGCCACCCTCCCAGGACAGGACCGACCAGATACGCAGTATTTT.

This sequence joins TRBV7-6 and TRBJ1-4, with D unclear. CDR1 and CDR2 from the germline V gene are SGHVS and FNYEAQ. The CDR3 covers 18 residues. Trimming took off 1 base at V and 4 bases at J, with 19 bases between the two ends. Here the CDR3 DNA reads TGTGCCAGCAGCTTAGACAGCGTAACCTTACGGGGTAATGAAAAACTGTTTTTT. Encoded protein: CASSLDSVTLRGNEKLFF.

The rearrangement joins TRBV6-5 to TRBJ2-3, with 9 bases identical to TRBD2. The V segment lost 6 bases and the J segment 4 bases; nucleotides outside the gene matches: 8. The CDR3 is made up of 15 amino acids. CDR1 is MNHEY and CDR2 is SVGAGI in the germline V gene. The CDR3 coding sequence is TGTGCCAGCAGGGCTGGAGCGGGAGGAGCAGATACGCAGTATTTT. It is translated as CASRAGAGGADTQYF.

This rearrangement joins TRBV19 to TRBJ1-2; D remains unclear. This CDR3 region has 14 residues. Germline CDR1 LNHDA, CDR2 SQIVND (reference sequence). Trimming took off 3 bases at V and 8 bases at J, with 16 bases between the two ends. As DNA, the CDR3 is TGTGCCAGTAGTATTGCCCCCGACATCGAGGGCTACACCTTC. Translation: CASSIAPDIEGYTF.

V gene TRBV7-9 combines with J gene TRBJ2-3; D is unresolved. The CDR3 has 15 residues. Germline CDR1 reads SEHNR; CDR2 reads FQNEAQ (reference sequence). Trimming shortened V by 3 bases and J by 0 bases, and 10 bases separated the two germline ends. In DNA form, the CDR3 reads TGTGCCAGCAGCTTTTCCGGCCTTAGCACAGATACGCAGTATTTT. It codes for CASSFSGLSTDTQYF. Filled out from reference TRBV7-9 and TRBJ2-3, the complete variable domain reads DTGVSQNPRHKITKRGQNVTFRCDPISEHNRLYWYRQTLGQGPEFLTYFQNEAQLEKSRLLSDRFSAERPKGSFSTLEIQRTEQGDSAMYLCASSFSGLSTDTQYFGPGTRLTVL.